This T cell receptor (beta chain) was recorded in a study of tumour-infiltrating T cells in Burkitt lymphoma (dated by TCRdb to between 2020 and 2021). Regarding the complete study: TCR repertoire data were correlated with clinical outcome; productive clonality predicted overall and progression-free survival, independent of established prognosticators including age at diagnosis.

The CDR1 and CDR2 encoded by the germline V gene are MDHEN and SYDVKM. Spanning cysteine to phenylalanine, the CDR3 consists of 13 amino acids. The CDR3 DNA has 39 bases and is translated from base 1. At the junction V is shortened by 6 bases and J by 0 bases, with 9 bases in between. On this clone itself: Its antigen target is currently unknown. One base away there is no much larger clone; base qualities are not given.

The library came from the immunoSEQ multiplex PCR assay. In its TCRdb copy, this immuneACCESS table keeps in-frame sequences only and misses some clones. Where compared with another copy, unresolved V genes explain less than half of these, and the others have no known cause. For this sample there are some 4,300 clones; roughly 17% appear just once. The top ten hold roughly 13% of the sample. The specimen was tumor tissue. The clonotype was recovered from a human donor with diffuse large B-cell lymphoma. Some clones in this sample may be carry-over from other donors' samples. The rearrangement joined TRBV28 to TRBJ2-7; the D segment cannot be called with confidence. The CDR3 is CASSRFNSYEQYF. The nucleotide sequence reads as follows: TGTGCCAGCAGCAGGTTCAACTCCTACGAGCAGTACTTC.